The sequence of this T cell receptor (beta chain) was determined in a study of CD8+ T cells in alopecia areata. Study as a whole: Severity was scored as percentage of affected scalp area in treated patients. Notes on the study in general: While patients received tofacitinib, many expanded lesional clones remained present in scalp and blood. Tofacitinib significantly reduced both scalp clonality and expanded CD8+ clones among the top 100.

Treatment: oral pan-JAK inhibitor, 5-10 mg twice daily. PBMCs were stained for CD3, CD4 and CD8, and CD4+ and CD8+ T cells were sorted. Trimming stripped 5 bases from V and 4 bases from J, with 15 bases between. The length of the CDR3 is 15 residues. Germline CDR1 and CDR2: SEHNR and FQNEAQ (reference sequence). In each case, RNA was isolated and then reverse transcribed into cDNA as the sequencing template. Using immunoSEQ multiplex PCR, the repertoire was profiled, and TCRdb retains in-frame clones only, with some absent. The sample has some 130,000 clones; 50% to 55% are singletons. In its sample, this clone was seen a few times. Antigen specificity is unknown.

The receptor was isolated from a human donor with alopecia areata. Sequenced material: CD4+ T cells sorted from blood, taken at week 4, from a patient treated with tofacitinib. V usage is TRBV7-9 and J usage is TRBJ1-3, with D perhaps matching TRBD1 (6 bases). The CDR3 reads CASSPPQGYGNTIYF. The CDR3 DNA reads TGTGCCAGCAGCCCGCCCCAGGGGTACGGAAACACCATATATTTT.